This T cell receptor (beta chain) emerged from a study of T-cell reconstitution after alpha-beta-depleted transplantation in children. TCRbeta library preparation incorporated unique molecular identifiers. TCRdb reanalysed the PCR reads using MiXCR and keeps one entry per CDR3 protein. The table lists approximately 240,000 distinct CDR3 sequences, 9.7% of them singletons. This clonotype was recorded many times. Trimming left V 6 bases short and J 3 bases short, with 15 bases between. CDR1 and CDR2 (germline): ENHRY, SYGVKD. This CDR3 has 16 residues. The sample consisted of PBMCs from the stem cell graft donor, taken from the stem cell graft. The V and J genes are TRBV10-3 and TRBJ1-6; D gene uncertain. The receptor was derived from a human donor who donated a stem cell graft to a child with SCID. The CDR3 loop is CAISSTETSYNSPLHF. As DNA, the CDR3 is TGTGCCATCAGCTCTACAGAGACGAGCTATAATTCACCCCTCCACTTT.